Sequencing of this T cell receptor beta chain was carried out in a study of CXCR3-negative and CXCR3-positive naive CD8 T cells. CD8+ T cell subsets were each sorted in triplicate, about 310,000 cells apiece. Those CD8+ T cells considered naive were CD45RO-CCR7+CD27+CD95-. To note about this clonotype: Its antigen is still unknown.

TRB cDNA libraries were made by UMI-labeled 5' RACE. TCRdb re-analyzed the 5' RACE reads; it lists each CDR3 protein once, without DNA. The sample table sets out roughly 89,000 distinct CDR3 sequences. The CDR3 is made up of 14 amino acids. Germline-derived CDR1 and CDR2 are MNHNS and SASEGT. Study results and caveats: TRB CDR3s were more hydrophobic in CXCR3-positive than in CXCR3-negative naive cells.

The origin of this receptor is a human donor in good health. Some clones in this sample may be carry-over from other donors' samples. V gene TRBV6-1 combines with J gene TRBJ2-1; the D call of TRBD2 rests on TCRdb alone, since no DNA is present to check it. What was sequenced was naive CXCR3- CD8+ T cells from blood. Subset indicated: CD45RO-CCR7+CD27+CD95- naive CD8+ T cells lacking CXCR3 (TNR3-). The chain's CDR3 is CASRLVSGSFEQFF.